The clone carrying this T cell receptor beta chain has a single count. The germline CDR1 and CDR2 sequences are LNHDA and SQIVND (reference sequence). Trimming removed 5 bases at V and 1 base at J, with 12 bases between. The CDR3 is 16 amino acids. The sample comes from a study of blood T cell repertoires in COVID-19. Whole-study context: Acute and convalescent COVID-19 samples came from the United States, Italy and Spain. Sources were T cells, B-cell-depleted T cells, or PBMCs; the material itself was cDNA or gDNA.

As originally analysed: Estimation of nucleated cell counts relied on the amplification of reference gene primers. Generated by immunoSEQ multiplex PCR, the TCRdb table keeps only in-frame clones and is missing some. V, J and clone size reflect that table, while D and trimming were determined from the DNA. This sample has 60,000 to 75,000 clones, with more than 70% found just once. This receptor was obtained from a man aged 55 to 70 with acute or convalescent COVID-19. V and J are TRBV19 and TRBJ1-6; TRBD1 is a possible D gene (6 bases). The sequenced sample was peripheral blood. Here the CDR3 DNA reads TGTGCCAGTAGTCCACAGGGCGAATCCTATAATTCACCCCTCCACTTT. This sequence encodes CASSPQGESYNSPLHF.